Included here is one T cell receptor beta chain sequence, with context. Its target is unknown. These data are taken from a study of shared clonotypes between healthy human individuals. The assay was immunoSEQ multiplex PCR, and TCRdb's table has in-frame clones only and misses some. The data contain about 2.1 million clones, about 93% of them singletons. Unmatched junction bases numbered 11, after V lost 5 bases and J lost 0 bases. The germline V gene encodes CDR1 LNHDA and CDR2 SQIVND (reference sequence). The CDR3 has 18 amino acids. Study-level findings and limits: It was the few donors that limited the genetic and exposure-history diversity represented.

The naive CD8 population came from CD45RO-negative cells selected for CCR7, without terminally differentiated effector memory CD45RA+ cells. The donor cohort consisted entirely of Caucasian adults residing in Nashville, Tennessee. Sequenced input: naive CD8+ T cells from PBMCs. The receptor comes from a young man in good health. Some clones in this sample may be carry-over from other donors' samples. V gene TRBV19 combines with J gene TRBJ2-7; 12 bases fit TRBD2. CDR3 loop: CASSSLELAGGPSYEQYF. The CDR3 DNA reads as TGTGCCAGTAGTTCCTTGGAACTAGCGGGAGGCCCCTCCTACGAGCAGTACTTC.